The clone carrying this T cell receptor beta chain was seen ten or more times. The entry originates in a study of metastatic and nonmetastatic thyroid tumors. The trim removed 4 bases at V and 5 bases at J, leaving 6 bases unmatched. The CDR3 covers 15 residues. CDR1 and CDR2 from the germline V gene are WNHNN and SYGVQD (reference sequence). TCRdb used MiXCR to call clones anew from the PCR reads. The sample consists of under 55,000 clones, approximately 15% of them appearing once. Thyroid surgery was performed in patients who had received no treatment beforehand. The chain couples TRBV10-1 to TRBJ2-2; 8 positions match TRBD2. The sequence was collected from a female donor with papillary thyroid cancer or a benign thyroid nodule (not recorded which). Some clones in this sample may be carry-over from other donors' samples. Sequencing was performed on blood. CDR3 bases: TGCGCCAGCAGTGCCCTGCGGGGGGAGACCGGGGAGCTGTTTTTT. It yields the protein CASSALRGETGELFF.